A single sample gave rise to the 25 T cell receptor beta chains below, sequenced in a study of post-analysis software for immune sequencing data. The antigens for these receptors are not known. The TCR beta cDNA libraries contained unique molecular identifiers. TCRdb reprocessed the PCR reads via MiXCR and lists one record per CDR3 protein. The sample has roughly 670,000 distinct CDR3 sequences, around 64% seen once; the top ten hold around 11%. Study findings and constraints: TRBV5-6, TRBV5-1 and TRBV20-1 were among roughly five TRBV segments more frequent in patients than controls.

Sample: blood. These receptors originate from a girl aged 2 to 9 with multiple sclerosis.

The V call is TRBV4-1, the J call TRBJ1-2; 7 bases are shared with TRBD1. This CDR3 contains 16 residues. Germline V gives CDR1 MGHRA, CDR2 YSYEKL. After removal of 5 bases from V and 0 bases from J, the junction contained 9 bases not matched to a gene. The CDR3: CASSTQTGPTNYGYTF. For the CDR3, the DNA is TGCGCCAGCAGCACCCAGACAGGGCCAACTAACTATGGCTACACCTTC.

This clonotype was seen a few times. The J gene is TRBJ2-1, the V gene TRBV20-1; TRBD2 matches 10 bases. Germline V gives CDR1 DFQATT, CDR2 SNEGSKA (reference sequence). The V segment lost 6 bases and the J segment 4 bases; nucleotides outside the gene matches: 9. This CDR3 region has 15 residues. For the CDR3, the DNA is TGCAGTGCATCGCCGACTAGCGGGTTTTACAATGAGCAGTTCTTC. It codes for CSASPTSGFYNEQFF.

The chain is built from TRBV6-4 and TRBJ2-3, with 9 bases identical to TRBD2. CDR3 length: 16 amino acids. The trim removed 3 bases at V and 1 base at J, leaving 5 bases unmatched. Germline V CDR1 and CDR2: MRHNA, SNTAGT. The CDR3 sequence: CASSEATSGGTDTQYF. The CDR3 nucleotides read TGTGCCAGCAGTGAGGCGACTAGCGGAGGCACAGATACGCAGTATTTT.

The chain joins TRBV6-5 to TRBJ1-4, with TRBD1 matching 8 bases. Germline-derived CDR1 and CDR2 are MNHEY and SVGAGI. The trim removed 4 bases at V and 10 bases at J, leaving 8 bases unmatched. CDR3 length: 14 residues. The CDR3 region is CASSSRTGLGKLFF. In DNA form, the CDR3 reads TGTGCCAGCAGTTCCAGGACAGGGTTGGGAAAACTGTTTTTT.

This clonotype has just a few counts. This chain connects TRBV7-3 to TRBJ1-2, with D unresolved. V was shortened by 0 bases and J by 4 bases, with 9 bases between the two germline ends. Per the germline V gene, CDR1 is SGHTA and CDR2 is FQGTGA. The CDR3 contains 14 residues. CDR3 bases: TGTGCCAGCAGCTTAACAGGGTCTGGCTATGGCTACACCTTC. Translation gives CASSLTGSGYGYTF.

The rearrangement joins TRBV29-1 to TRBJ2-3; weak D call: TRBD1 (6 bases). This CDR3 is 14 amino acids long. CDR1 SQVTM and CDR2 ANQGSEA come from the germline V gene. CDR3 loop: CSAVAGTNGDTQYF. CDR3 nucleotide sequence: TGCAGTGCTGTAGCCGGGACAAATGGAGATACGCAGTATTTT.

Of note for this clonotype: The junction departs from germline at one end; a sequencing error may be responsible. Here the CDR3 DNA reads TGTGCCAGCAGCTTGTTCGCTAGCGGGAGTGGTAATGAACAGTTCTTC. Its protein product is CASSLFASGSGNEQFF. The rearrangement links TRBV7-9 to TRBJ2-1, with 10 bases fitting TRBD2. There are 16 residues in the CDR3. CDR1 and CDR2 from the germline V gene are SEHNR and FQNEAQ (reference sequence). The full variable domain, its missing parts supplied by reference TRBV7-9 and TRBJ2-1, is DTGVSQNPRHKITKRGQNVTFRCDPISEHNRLYWYRQTLGQGPEFLTYFQNEAQLEKSRLLSDRFSAERPKGSFSTLEIQRTEQGDSAMYLCASSLFASGSGNEQFFGPGTRLTVL.

In nucleotides, the CDR3 is TGTGCCAGCAGTTACTCGGGACAGGGTAATCAGCCCCAGCATTTT. Protein product: CASSYSGQGNQPQHF. V gene TRBV6-5 combines with J gene TRBJ1-5; 9 bases match TRBD1. There are 15 residues in the CDR3. CDR1 and CDR2 (germline): MNHEY, SVGAGI. Trimming took 0 bases from V and 4 from J; bases not matched to a gene: 1.

The chain links TRBV4-1 to TRBJ2-1; 7 positions agree with TRBD2. V lost 2 bases and J lost 4; bases outside the gene matches: 5. Germline V lookup: CDR1 MGHRA, CDR2 YSYEKL. This CDR3 region has 15 residues. The chain's CDR3 is CASSQLAEGYNEQFF. CDR3 sequence (DNA): TGCGCCAGCAGCCAACTAGCGGAGGGGTACAATGAGCAGTTCTTC.

This rearrangement joins TRBV30 to TRBJ2-6; no clear D. Trimming removed 0 bases at V and 0 bases at J, with 9 bases between. Germline CDR1 GTSNPN, CDR2 SVGIG (reference sequence). This CDR3 has 16 residues. This chain's CDR3 is CAWSVHPGSGANVLTF. The CDR3 nucleotides read TGTGCCTGGAGTGTACATCCAGGCTCTGGGGCCAACGTCCTGACTTTC.

J is TRBJ2-7 and V is TRBV20-1, with TRBD2 matching 9 bases. The CDR3 is made up of 13 amino acids. With V trimmed by 5 bases and J by 4 bases, 6 bases remained unmatched. Per the germline V gene, CDR1 is DFQATT and CDR2 is SNEGSKA (reference sequence). CDR3 in DNA: TGCAGTGCTTTGTGGCGGGAGGGGTACGAGCAGTACTTC. Its protein product is CSALWREGYEQYF.

The chain carries TRBV15 and TRBJ1-2; D gene uncertain. Looked up from germline, CDR1 is LNHNV and CDR2 is YYDKDF (reference sequence). The CDR3 sequence is 15 residues long. V dropped 1 base and J dropped 4 bases, with 13 bases sitting between them. In nucleotides, the CDR3 is TGTGCCACCAGCAGAGTAACCAGAAAGCCCTATGGCTACACCTTC. This gives the protein CATSRVTRKPYGYTF.

The genes are TRBV7-2 and TRBJ2-1; D uncertain. The germline V gene encodes CDR1 SGHTA and CDR2 FQGNSA. CDR3 length: 15 residues. Trimming left V 1 base short and J 7 bases short, with 14 bases between. The CDR3 loop is CASSLVGQLGNEQFF. The CDR3 DNA follows: TGTGCCAGCAGCTTAGTAGGCCAGCTGGGTAATGAGCAGTTCTTC.

V gene TRBV29-1 combines with J gene TRBJ2-1; D unclear. The V gene's germline CDR1 is SQVTM and CDR2 ANQGSEA. V was clipped by 1 base and J by 4 bases, with 8 bases between them. The CDR3 runs to 13 residues. The CDR3 DNA reads as TGCAGCGTTGAAGTTAAGGATTACAATGAGCAGTTCTTC. Translation gives CSVEVKDYNEQFF.

V and J are TRBV20-1 and TRBJ2-7, with 10 positions matching TRBD2. V lost 3 bases and J lost 3; bases outside the gene matches: 2. Germline CDR1 reads DFQATT; CDR2 reads SNEGSKA (reference sequence). The length of the CDR3 is 13 residues. DNA for the CDR3: TGCAGTGCTAGGAGCGGGAGGGTCTACGAGCAGTACTTC. The encoded protein is CSARSGRVYEQYF.

This clonotype was observed a handful of times. This chain joins TRBV6-5 and TRBJ2-5, with a weak D call TRBD1 (5 bases). CDR3 length equals 16 residues. Trimming cost V 0 bases and J 5 bases, with 16 bases left between them. The germline V gene encodes CDR1 MNHEY and CDR2 SVGAGI. Here the CDR3 DNA reads TGTGCCAGCAGTTACTCCAAATCTACAGGTCCGGAGACCCAGTACTTC. It specifies CASSYSKSTGPETQYF.

The V gene is TRBV7-9, the J gene TRBJ1-1, with a possible D match to TRBD1 (6 bases). Germline assignment: CDR1 SEHNR and CDR2 FQNEAQ (reference sequence). V gave up 2 bases and J gave up 1 base, with 14 bases separating them. This CDR3 is built from 16 residues. The CDR3 DNA reads TGTGCCAGCAGCTTAATGCCAACGACAGGGAACACTGAAGCTTTCTTT. Translated: CASSLMPTTGNTEAFF. Full variable domain (missing parts from reference TRBV7-9 and TRBJ1-1): DTGVSQNPRHKITKRGQNVTFRCDPISEHNRLYWYRQTLGQGPEFLTYFQNEAQLEKSRLLSDRFSAERPKGSFSTLEIQRTEQGDSAMYLCASSLMPTTGNTEAFFGQGTRLTVV.

The CDR3 sequence is CASSFVRSLEGHEQFF. The CDR3 DNA reads TGTGCCAGCAGTTTCGTCCGATCTCTAGAGGGACATGAGCAGTTCTTC. The chain combines TRBV12-3 or TRBV12-4 with TRBJ2-1; D may match TRBD1 or TRBD2 (5 bases each). This CDR3 spans 16 amino acids. Trimming stripped 3 bases from V and 8 bases from J, with 20 bases between.

V usage is TRBV2 and J usage is TRBJ2-1; TRBD2 matches 8 bases. CDR3 length: 16 residues. Losses at the gene ends were 1 base for V and 4 bases for J; bases not matched to a gene: 6. CDR1 and CDR2 (germline): SNHLY, FYNNEI. This chain's CDR3 is CASSEGAGGPYNEQFF. The CDR3, as DNA: TGTGCCAGCAGTGAAGGGGCGGGAGGCCCATACAATGAGCAGTTCTTC. Using reference TRBV2 and TRBJ2-1 for the parts outside the CDR3, the full variable domain is EPEVTQTPSHQVTQMGQEVILRCVPISNHLYFYWYRQILGQKVEFLVSFYNNEISEKSEIFDDQFSVERPDGSNFTLKIRSTKLEDSAMYFCASSEGAGGPYNEQFFGPGTRLTVL.

The V call is TRBV20-1, the J call TRBJ1-2, with TRBD1 as a possible D gene (5 bases). Germline CDR1 is DFQATT and CDR2 is SNEGSKA (reference sequence). The CDR3 spans 16 residues. V was cut by 2 bases and J by 0 bases, with 16 bases left in between. CDR3 sequence reads: CSARPIADRSNYGYTF. In DNA form, the CDR3 reads TGCAGTGCTAGACCCATCGCCGACAGATCTAACTATGGCTACACCTTC.

This rearrangement joins TRBV15 to TRBJ2-4, with a tentative D call TRBD1 (6 bases). The DNA matches TRBJ2-5 better at its end, which makes the J call doubtful. The germline V gene encodes CDR1 LNHNV and CDR2 YYDKDF (reference sequence). The CDR3 contains 15 residues. CDR3 loop: CATAEGRGGYETQYF. The CDR3 DNA follows: TGTGCCACCGCGGAAGGGAGAGGGGGATATGAGACCCAGTACTTC.

This chain joins TRBV6-5 and TRBJ1-2; no clear D. Deletions cut 3 bases from V and 8 bases from J, with 13 bases between. Looked up from germline, CDR1 is MNHEY and CDR2 is SVGAGI. The CDR3 length is 13 residues. CDR3 bases: TGTGCCAGCAGTTATCGGCTACAAGAAGGCTACACCTTC. The encoded protein is CASSYRLQEGYTF.

This sequence joins TRBV5-5 and TRBJ1-5; TRBD1 is a possible D gene (5 bases). The CDR3 is 13 amino acids. V was clipped by 1 base and J by 7 bases, with 9 bases between them. Germline V gene lookup returns CDR1 SGHKS and CDR2 YYEKEE (reference sequence). CDR3 nucleotides: TGTGCCAGCAGCTTGAACAGGCAACAGCCCCAGCATTTT. This translates into CASSLNRQQPQHF.

Of note for this clonotype: Its ends do not fully match the called genes, so a read error is possible. The chain is built from TRBV6-5 and TRBJ2-7; 7 nucleotides agree with TRBD1. From germline, CDR1 is MNHEY and CDR2 SVGAGI. CDR3 length equals 13 residues. The CDR3 region has the DNA TGTGCCAGTTCGGTGACAGGGTTCTACGAACAGTACTTC. This codes for CASSVTGFYEQYF.

The V and J genes are TRBV20-1 and TRBJ1-5; TRBD1 might be the D (5 bases). Germline loops: CDR1 DFQATT, CDR2 SNEGSKA (reference sequence). V was shortened by 2 bases and J by 5 bases, with 13 bases between the two germline ends. This CDR3 contains 14 residues. CDR3 in DNA: TGCAGTGCTAGATACGGGGTGGGGGATCAGCCCCAGCATTTT. It translates to CSARYGVGDQPQHF.